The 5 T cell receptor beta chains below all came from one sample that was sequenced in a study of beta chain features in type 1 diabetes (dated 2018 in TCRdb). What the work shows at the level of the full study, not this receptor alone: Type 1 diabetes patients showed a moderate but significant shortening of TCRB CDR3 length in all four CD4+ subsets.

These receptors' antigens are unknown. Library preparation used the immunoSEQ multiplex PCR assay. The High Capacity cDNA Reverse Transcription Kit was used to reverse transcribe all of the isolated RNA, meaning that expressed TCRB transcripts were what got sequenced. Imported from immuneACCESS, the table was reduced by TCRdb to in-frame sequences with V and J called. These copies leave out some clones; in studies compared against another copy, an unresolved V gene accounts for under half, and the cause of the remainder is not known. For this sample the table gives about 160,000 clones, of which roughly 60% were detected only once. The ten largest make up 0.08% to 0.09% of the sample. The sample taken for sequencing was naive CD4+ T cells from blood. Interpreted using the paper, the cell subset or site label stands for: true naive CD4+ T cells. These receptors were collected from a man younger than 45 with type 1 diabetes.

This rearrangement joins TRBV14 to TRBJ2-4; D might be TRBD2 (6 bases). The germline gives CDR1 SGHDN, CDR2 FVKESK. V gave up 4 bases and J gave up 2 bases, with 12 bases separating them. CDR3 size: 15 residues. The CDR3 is CASSPDGGSKNIQYF. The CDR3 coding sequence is TGTGCCAGCAGCCCCGACGGGGGTTCCAAAAACATTCAGTACTTC.

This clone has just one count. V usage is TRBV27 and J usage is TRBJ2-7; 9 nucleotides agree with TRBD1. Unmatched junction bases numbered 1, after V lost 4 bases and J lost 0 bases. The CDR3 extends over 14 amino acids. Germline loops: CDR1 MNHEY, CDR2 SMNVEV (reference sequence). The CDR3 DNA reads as TGTGCCAGCAGTTCGACAGGGGGCTCCTACGAGCAGTACTTC. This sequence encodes CASSSTGGSYEQYF.

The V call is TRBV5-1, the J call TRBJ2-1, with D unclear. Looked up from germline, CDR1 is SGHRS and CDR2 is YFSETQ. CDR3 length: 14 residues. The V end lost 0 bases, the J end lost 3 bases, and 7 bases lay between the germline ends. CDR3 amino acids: CASSLGWGYNEQFF. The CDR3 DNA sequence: TGCGCCAGCAGCTTGGGATGGGGCTACAATGAGCAGTTCTTC.

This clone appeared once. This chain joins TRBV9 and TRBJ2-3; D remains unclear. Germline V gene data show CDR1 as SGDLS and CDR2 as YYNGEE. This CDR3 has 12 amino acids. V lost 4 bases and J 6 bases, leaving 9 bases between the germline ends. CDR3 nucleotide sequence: TGTGCCAGCAGCCCCAGTGTGGATACGCAGTATTTT. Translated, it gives CASSPSVDTQYF.

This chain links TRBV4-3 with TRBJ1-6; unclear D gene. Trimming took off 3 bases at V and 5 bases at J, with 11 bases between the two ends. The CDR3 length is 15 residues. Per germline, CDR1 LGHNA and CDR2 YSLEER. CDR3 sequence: CASSHASPNNSPLHF. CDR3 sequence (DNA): TGCGCCAGCAGCCATGCAAGCCCCAATAATTCACCCCTCCACTTT.